Below are 24 T cell receptor beta chains sequenced from a single sample in a study of T-cell reconstitution after alpha-beta-depleted transplantation in children. It was with unique molecular identifiers that the TCRbeta library was prepared. Each CDR3 protein gets one entry after TCRdb re-called the PCR reads with MiXCR. The profile shows 240,000 or so distinct CDR3 sequences, about 12% of them singletons. The sample in question was PBMCs from the stem cell graft donor, obtained from the stem cell graft. All receptors derive from a human donor who donated a stem cell graft to a child with acute lymphoblastic leukemia.

There are many counts of this clonotype. The CDR3 sequence: CSGTGGYGYTF. The CDR3 region has the DNA TGCAGCGGTACAGGGGGCTATGGCTACACCTTC. This rearrangement joins TRBV20-1 to TRBJ1-2, with 8 nucleotides matching TRBD1. CDR1 DFQATT and CDR2 SNEGSKA come from the germline V gene (reference sequence). The CDR3 is made up of 11 amino acids.

The chain recombines TRBV5-1 with TRBJ1-1, with TRBD1 matching over 9 bases. Germline assignment: CDR1 SGHRS and CDR2 YFSETQ. CDR3 length: 17 residues. Trimming took 4 bases from V and 0 from J; bases not matched to a gene: 10. This CDR3 is CASSEQGAGGMNTEAFF. CDR3 DNA sequence: TGCGCCAGCAGCGAACAGGGGGCCGGTGGGATGAACACTGAAGCTTTCTTT.

This clonotype was counted many times. The chain joins TRBV24-1 to TRBJ2-2, with D perhaps TRBD2 (5 bases). Deletions cut 1 base from V and 1 base from J, with 9 bases between. From germline, CDR1 is KGHDR and CDR2 SFDVKD. This CDR3 has 16 residues. The CDR3 loop is CATSDFEGVNTGELFF. In DNA form, the CDR3 reads TGTGCCACCAGTGATTTTGAGGGCGTGAACACCGGGGAGCTGTTTTTT.

This chain uses TRBV5-1 with TRBJ1-4; 7 bases fit TRBD1. CDR1 and CDR2 from the germline V gene are SGHRS and YFSETQ. The CDR3 contains 17 residues. Trimming at V came to 0 bases and at J to 3 bases, leaving 8 bases not matched to a gene. The CDR3 sequence: CASSLAVATGSNEKLFF. CDR3 in DNA: TGCGCCAGCAGCTTGGCCGTAGCGACAGGGTCTAATGAAAAACTGTTTTTT.

This clonotype was recorded many times. This chain links TRBV4-3 with TRBJ2-7; D is unclear. This CDR3 comprises 15 residues. Germline V gene sequence: CDR1 LGHNA, CDR2 YSLEER. V lost 8 bases and J 4 bases, leaving 21 bases between the germline ends. CDR3 sequence: CASSPAADGVYEQYF. In DNA form, the CDR3 reads TGCGCCAGCTCACCGGCCGCAGATGGGGTGTACGAGCAGTACTTC.

In its sample, this clonotype was seen many times. This sequence joins TRBV7-2 and TRBJ2-6, with TRBD1 matching 9 bases. This CDR3 spans 17 amino acids. CDR1 is SGHTA, CDR2 FQGNSA, per germline. V lost 6 bases to trimming and J lost 4 bases; unmatched junction nucleotides: 10. The CDR3 sequence is CASRVRRGTGGANVLTF. CDR3 in DNA: TGTGCCAGCAGGGTGCGACGGGGGACAGGGGGGGCCAACGTCCTGACTTTC.

Regarding this clonotype: One junction end does not reproduce the germline sequence, and a read error may be involved. This rearrangement joins TRBV5-4 to TRBJ2-3; D gene ambiguous. Per the germline V gene, CDR1 is SGHNT and CDR2 is YYREEE (reference sequence). The CDR3 consists of 14 residues. In DNA, the CDR3 is TGTGCCAGCTCCCACACGGCCAGCACGGATACGCAGTATTTT. Encoded protein: CASSHTASTDTQYF.

This clonotype was counted ten times or more. The chain has TRBV20-1 and TRBJ1-1; weak D call: TRBD1 (5 bases). CDR1 is DFQATT and CDR2 is SNEGSKA in the germline V gene (reference sequence). This CDR3 region has 14 residues. V was trimmed by 1 base and J by 11 bases, leaving 20 bases between them. In nucleotides, the CDR3 is TGCAGTGCTAGAGGGTATGGGACGAAAACTGGCGCTTTCTTT. Translating gives CSARGYGTKTGAFF.

This clonotype was seen at least ten times. This chain connects TRBV28 to TRBJ1-2; a possible D gene is TRBD1 (5 bases). V was trimmed by 4 bases and J by 6 bases, leaving 15 bases between them. The CDR3 runs to 14 residues. Germline CDR1 reads MDHEN; CDR2 reads SYDVKM. The CDR3 loop reads CASSSPGGVHGYTF. Written as DNA, the CDR3 is TGTGCCAGCAGTTCTCCGGGGGGAGTGCATGGCTACACCTTC.

This clonotype was seen many times. This chain uses TRBV12-3 or TRBV12-4 with TRBJ2-4; D is unclear. There are 18 residues in the CDR3. V lost 5 bases and J lost 0, with 20 bases in between. This chain's CDR3 is CASSAQSVELLAKNIQYF. The CDR3 coding sequence is TGTGCCAGCAGTGCCCAGAGTGTAGAACTACTAGCCAAAAACATTCAGTACTTC.

This clonotype was seen at least ten times. The chain uses TRBV20-1 and TRBJ2-4; tentatively, D is TRBD1 (6 bases). CDR1 DFQATT and CDR2 SNEGSKA come from the germline V gene (reference sequence). With 5 bases removed from V and 5 bases from J, the gap between germline ends came to 19 bases. The CDR3 sequence is 15 residues long. CDR3 sequence (DNA): TGCAGTGCTCCTAAACCGGGACACGACCAAAACATTCAGTACTTC. Translation: CSAPKPGHDQNIQYF.

This clonotype has a count of ten or more. The J gene is TRBJ2-7, the V gene TRBV10-2, with 9 bases identical to TRBD2. Per the germline V gene, CDR1 is WSHSY and CDR2 is SAAADI. The CDR3 sequence is 15 residues long. V lost 4 bases to trimming and J lost 2 bases; unmatched junction nucleotides: 6. The CDR3 loop reads CASSVRLAVPYEQYF. CDR3 DNA sequence: TGCGCCAGCAGTGTACGACTAGCGGTACCCTACGAGCAGTACTTC.

This clonotype came up a few times. V usage is TRBV20-1 and J usage is TRBJ2-1; 8 bases map to TRBD2. J gave up 0 bases and V 0 bases, and 4 bases lay outside the gene matches. The CDR3 has 16 residues. Germline V CDR1 and CDR2: DFQATT, SNEGSKA (reference sequence). The CDR3 sequence is CSARDRRGGSYNEQFF. The CDR3 region has the DNA TGCAGTGCTAGAGACCGACGGGGGGGCTCCTACAATGAGCAGTTCTTC.

This clonotype was detected ten times or more. The chain combines TRBV12-3 or TRBV12-4 with TRBJ2-1, with 11 nucleotides matching TRBD2. The CDR3 is 16 residues long. Trimming removed 5 bases from V and 3 bases from J; junction bases left unmatched: 6. DNA for the CDR3: TGTGCCAGCAGTCCAGGGACTAGCGGCGACTACAATGAGCAGTTCTTC. Its protein product is CASSPGTSGDYNEQFF.

This clonotype was counted at least ten times. The chain uses TRBV7-2 and TRBJ2-5; 10 bases match TRBD1. The V gene end was trimmed by 6 bases and the J gene end by 4 bases; junction bases not matched to a gene: 11. Germline values: CDR1 SGHTA, CDR2 FQGNSA. This CDR3 spans 16 amino acids. In DNA, the CDR3 is TGTGCCAGCAGGTCACGTTCCGGGACAGGGGTAGAGACCCAGTACTTC. This sequence encodes CASRSRSGTGVETQYF.

The V and J genes are TRBV30 and TRBJ1-1; the D gene is possibly TRBD1 (5 bases). Trimming pared 4 bases from V and 5 bases from J, leaving 11 bases between. The V gene's germline CDR1 is GTSNPN and CDR2 SVGIG (reference sequence). This CDR3 has 12 residues. CDR3 nucleotides: TGTGCCTGGACGGGGCCTGGGACTGAAGCTTTCTTT. Translated: CAWTGPGTEAFF.

The chain has TRBV20-1 and TRBJ2-1; D is uncertain. The V end was cut by 5 bases, the J end by 5 bases, with 16 bases between. CDR3 length: 14 amino acids. From germline, CDR1 is DFQATT and CDR2 SNEGSKA (reference sequence). The chain's CDR3 is CSALSNHPNNEQFF. As DNA, the CDR3 is TGCAGTGCTTTATCCAACCATCCGAACAATGAGCAGTTCTTC.

This clonotype has ten or more counts. The rearrangement uses TRBV29-1 and TRBJ2-7, with 8 bases matching TRBD1. CDR1 and CDR2 (germline): SQVTM, ANQGSEA. Trimming removed 3 bases from V and 3 bases from J; junction bases left unmatched: 7. The CDR3 has 14 amino acids. Here the CDR3 reads CSVEGTGGIYEQYF. CDR3 DNA sequence: TGCAGCGTTGAGGGGACAGGAGGGATCTACGAGCAGTACTTC.

The sample holds a few counts of this clonotype. This sequence joins TRBV20-1 and TRBJ2-7; D may be TRBD1 (6 bases). Trimming cost V 1 base and J 3 bases, with 10 bases left between them. The CDR3 is made up of 13 amino acids. Germline V gene data show CDR1 as DFQATT and CDR2 as SNEGSKA (reference sequence). CDR3 residues: CSARAGTNYEQYF. The CDR3 DNA reads TGCAGTGCTAGAGCAGGGACAAACTACGAGCAGTACTTC.

There are many counts of this clonotype. The chain couples TRBV5-4 to TRBJ1-1; 7 nucleotides match TRBD1. This CDR3 has 15 amino acids. Trimming took 0 bases from V and 1 from J; bases not matched to a gene: 3. The germline V gene has CDR1 SGHNT and CDR2 YYREEE (reference sequence). The CDR3 DNA reads as TGTGCCAGCAGCTTGGAGGGGACAGCGAACACTGAAGCTTTCTTT. Protein: CASSLEGTANTEAFF. Looking up the rest from reference TRBV5-4 and TRBJ1-1 gives the full variable domain: ETGVTQSPTHLIKTRGQQVTLRCSSQSGHNTVSWYQQALGQGPQFIFQYYREEENGRGNFPPRFSGLQFPNYSSELNVNALELDDSALYLCASSLEGTANTEAFFGQGTRLTVV.

This clonotype was seen repeatedly, ten times or more. The genes are TRBV11-1 and TRBJ2-6; no clear D. The CDR3 length is 18 residues. Germline assignment: CDR1 SGHAT and CDR2 FQDESV (reference sequence). Trimming shortened V by 1 base and J by 0 bases, and 13 bases separated the two germline ends. The CDR3 spells CASSLVVGPPSGANVLTF. The CDR3 DNA reads TGTGCCAGCAGCTTAGTGGTCGGGCCTCCCTCTGGGGCCAACGTCCTGACTTTC.

This clonotype was observed many times. This chain links TRBV10-3 with TRBJ1-2, with 7 bases identical to TRBD1. V shed 4 bases, J shed 4 bases, and the junction held 3 bases outside the gene matches. This CDR3 spans 13 amino acids. The germline CDR1 and CDR2 sequences are ENHRY and SYGVKD. For the CDR3, the DNA is TGTGCCATCAGTGGGGACAGCATCTATGGCTACACCTTC. Its translation is CAISGDSIYGYTF.

This clonotype showed up many times. V and J are TRBV21-1 and TRBJ2-1. TRBV21-1 is an annotated pseudogene. The CDR3 consists of 13 residues. The CDR3: CASSILRRCEQFF. Written as DNA, the CDR3 is TGTGCCAGCAGCATCCTGAGGCGGTGTGAGCAGTTCTTC.

On this clonotype itself: A much more abundant neighbour one base away suggests this may be a read error. DNA of the CDR3: TGTGCCGGGCGGGACAGCCTCAATGAAAAACTGATTTTT. Its protein is CAGRDSLNEKLIF. The chain has TRBV6-1 and TRBJ1-4; TRBD1 aligns across 7 bases. This CDR3 is 13 amino acids long. CDR1 and CDR2 (germline): MNHNS, SASEGT.